Reported below is one T cell receptor beta chain. Antigen unknown. RNA was isolated and reverse transcribed to cDNA, the sequencing template. The repertoire was sequenced with immunoSEQ multiplex PCR; TCRdb's copy has only in-frame clones and lacks some. Among 130,000 to 150,000 clones listed, 51% were seen once. The CDR3 loop spans 14 amino acids. Germline-derived CDR1 and CDR2 are SGHRS and YFSETQ. The V and J ends lost 0 bases and 6 bases respectively, with 12 bases between them. Researchers took lesional scalp punch biopsies and peripheral blood from people who were alopecia areata patients. The data were taken from a study of CD8+ T cells in alopecia areata. Study-wide context: In an open-label trial, patients got 5 to 10 mg tofacitinib twice daily. Whole-study results and caveats: Between patients, shared TCR sequences were less clear than in mice. This was possibly due in part to HLA diversity in the patient population. Clonality in lesional scalp, especially alopecia totalis/universalis, exceeded that of normal scalp.

The chain is built from TRBV5-1 and TRBJ1-2; perhaps TRBD1 as D (5 bases). The sequence came from a human donor with alopecia areata. The material was CD4+ T cells sorted from blood, obtained at week 0. The CDR3 protein is CASSLAGRADGYTF. CDR3 DNA: TGCGCCAGCAGCTTGGCCGGCAGGGCTGATGGCTACACCTTC. Using reference TRBV5-1 and TRBJ1-2 for the parts outside the CDR3, the full variable domain is KAGVTQTPRYLIKTRGQQVTLSCSPISGHRSVSWYQQTPGQGLQFLFEYFSETQRNKGNFPGRFSGRQFSNSRSEMNVSTLELGDSALYLCASSLAGRADGYTFGSGTRLTVV.